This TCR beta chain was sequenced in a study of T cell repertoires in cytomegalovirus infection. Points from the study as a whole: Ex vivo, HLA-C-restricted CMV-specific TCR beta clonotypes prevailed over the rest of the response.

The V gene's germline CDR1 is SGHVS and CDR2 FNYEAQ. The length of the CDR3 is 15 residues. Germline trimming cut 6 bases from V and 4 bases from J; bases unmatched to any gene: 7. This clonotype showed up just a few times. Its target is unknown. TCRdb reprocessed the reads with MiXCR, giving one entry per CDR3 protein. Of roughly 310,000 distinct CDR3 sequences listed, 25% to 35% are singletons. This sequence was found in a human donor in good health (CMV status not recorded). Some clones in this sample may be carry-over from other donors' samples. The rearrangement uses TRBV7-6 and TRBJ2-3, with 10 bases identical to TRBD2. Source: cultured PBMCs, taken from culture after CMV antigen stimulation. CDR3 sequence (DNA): TGTGCCAGCAGAAGTCTAGCGGGAGTCTCAGATACGCAGTATTTT. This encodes CASRSLAGVSDTQYF.